The 27 T cell receptor beta chains in this list originate from one sample, sequenced in a study of shared T cell receptors in the human thymus. Produced via immunoSEQ multiplex PCR; TCRdb's table is partial and in-frame only. The table lists about 660,000 clones, roughly 90% of them singletons. These same data were also listed under a study on human thymus T cells.

The sample comprised thymocytes. The receptors derive from a boy in the first two years of life with a congenital heart defect.

This rearrangement joins TRBV9 to TRBJ2-7; TRBD2 aligns across 10 bases. The CDR3 totals 14 residues. The germline V gene encodes CDR1 SGDLS and CDR2 YYNGEE. Trimming at V came to 4 bases and at J to 5 bases, leaving 6 bases not matched to a gene. The CDR3 DNA is TGTGCCAGCAGCCCTCGCGGACTAGCGGACGAGCAGTACTTC. Amino acid sequence: CASSPRGLADEQYF.

The rearrangement uses TRBV4-3 and TRBJ2-3; 10 nucleotides align to TRBD2. Germline CDR1 reads LGHNA; CDR2 reads YSLEER. Trimming took 2 bases from V and 8 from J; bases not matched to a gene: 19. This CDR3 comprises 19 residues. CDR3 sequence reads: CASSQKKGAQAGGRGTQYF. CDR3 in DNA: TGCGCCAGCAGCCAAAAAAAGGGGGCTCAAGCGGGAGGGAGGGGTACGCAGTATTTT.

The genes are TRBV6-5 and TRBJ2-5; 9 positions match TRBD2. J gave up 4 bases and V 1 base, and 7 bases lay outside the gene matches. The germline gives CDR1 MNHEY, CDR2 SVGAGI. The CDR3 has 16 residues. CDR3 in DNA: TGTGCCAGCAGTTACTTGCGGGAGGGCCTGGCAGAGACCCAGTACTTC. Translation: CASSYLREGLAETQYF.

The chain joins TRBV6-1 to TRBJ1-2; 9 bases align to TRBD1. V gave up 2 bases and J gave up 6 bases; unmatched junction bases: 7. Germline loops: CDR1 MNHNS, CDR2 SASEGT. This CDR3 is built from 15 residues. DNA for the CDR3: TGTGCCAGCAGTGAATTAGGACAGGGGAGAGATGGCTACACCTTC. As protein: CASSELGQGRDGYTF.

V gene TRBV7-9 combines with J gene TRBJ1-2; tentative D call: TRBD1 (5 bases). The V gene lost 4 bases and the J gene lost 6 bases, with 12 bases spanning the gap. The CDR3 length is 13 residues. Germline V gives CDR1 SEHNR, CDR2 FQNEAQ (reference sequence). In nucleotides, the CDR3 is TGTGCCAGCAGCTCCTCGGGGGGGGATGGCTACACCTTC. The encoded protein is CASSSSGGDGYTF.

CDR3 sequence reads: CAISPGLAGGGYEQYF. Written as DNA, the CDR3 is TGTGCCATCAGCCCGGGACTAGCGGGAGGGGGTTACGAGCAGTACTTC. This chain uses TRBV10-3 with TRBJ2-7, with 16 bases lining up with TRBD2. The V gene's germline CDR1 is ENHRY and CDR2 SYGVKD. The junction had 6 bases not matched to a gene; V was cut back by 6 bases and J by 4 bases. The CDR3 has 16 amino acids.

This clone appeared a single time. This chain's CDR3 is CSVAGTNEKLFF. CDR3 coding DNA: TGCAGCGTTGCCGGGACTAATGAAAAACTGTTTTTT. The chain couples TRBV29-1 to TRBJ1-4; D is undetermined. This CDR3 is built from 12 residues. Between the trimmed V and J ends, which lost 4 bases and 2 bases, there was a span of 5 bases. Germline V gene data show CDR1 as SQVTM and CDR2 as ANQGSEA.

This sequence joins TRBV7-9 and TRBJ2-3; possibly TRBD2 for D (6 bases). The CDR3 is made up of 14 amino acids. CDR1 and CDR2 from the germline V gene are SEHNR and FQNEAQ (reference sequence). The V gene lost 5 bases and the J gene lost 1 base, with 10 bases spanning the gap. The CDR3 reads CASSVSGGTDTQYF. The CDR3 bases are TGTGCCAGCAGCGTTTCGGGGGGCACAGATACGCAGTATTTT.

The chain links TRBV28 to TRBJ2-7, with D maybe TRBD1 (6 bases). V was shortened by 2 bases and J by 5 bases, with 16 bases between the two germline ends. The CDR3 spans 15 residues. Germline V gene sequence: CDR1 MDHEN, CDR2 SYDVKM. The CDR3 DNA reads as TGTGCCAGCAGTTTAGGGTCACAGGGTTTGAACGAGCAGTACTTC. It codes for CASSLGSQGLNEQYF.

This clone appeared a single time. The V call is TRBV18, the J call TRBJ2-7; 7 positions match TRBD2. V lost 3 bases to trimming and J lost 7 bases; unmatched junction nucleotides: 12. Germline V lookup: CDR1 KGHSH, CDR2 LQKENI. The CDR3 length is 15 residues. For the CDR3, the DNA is TGTGCCAGCTCACCCGGCTTAGGGAGGGCCGTTGAGCAGTACTTC. This sequence encodes CASSPGLGRAVEQYF.

This chain links TRBV11-1 with TRBJ2-1; 8 nucleotides align to TRBD1. This CDR3 is built from 15 residues. From germline, CDR1 is SGHAT and CDR2 FQDESV (reference sequence). J was trimmed by 3 bases and V by 4 bases; bases with no gene match: 5. The CDR3 reads CASSSRTGRYNEQFF. CDR3 DNA: TGTGCCAGCAGCTCGCGGACAGGGCGCTACAATGAGCAGTTCTTC.

V usage is TRBV4-3 and J usage is TRBJ2-1, with 9 bases identical to TRBD2. CDR1 LGHNA and CDR2 YSLEER come from the germline V gene. The CDR3 totals 19 residues. J was trimmed by 3 bases and V by 0 bases; bases with no gene match: 12. In nucleotides, the CDR3 is TGCGCCAGCAGCCAAGATCCAGGCTGGGCGGGAGGGATCTACAATGAGCAGTTCTTC. This encodes CASSQDPGWAGGIYNEQFF.

V is TRBV6-5 and J is TRBJ1-2; 7 nucleotides match TRBD1. After removal of 1 base from V and 3 bases from J, the junction contained 8 bases not matched to a gene. Germline V gene data show CDR1 as MNHEY and CDR2 as SVGAGI. CDR3 length equals 16 residues. DNA for the CDR3: TGTGCCAGCAGTTACTTTATAGGGGGCAAGGACTATGGCTACACCTTC. It codes for CASSYFIGGKDYGYTF.

The chain couples TRBV19 to TRBJ2-1, with 7 bases aligning to TRBD1. Per the germline V gene, CDR1 is LNHDA and CDR2 is SQIVND (reference sequence). The ends lost 2 bases at V and 8 bases at J; junction bases unmatched: 12. This CDR3 is built from 16 residues. CDR3 residues: CASSIKARGRFDEQFF. CDR3 DNA sequence: TGTGCCAGTAGTATAAAGGCAAGGGGGCGTTTCGATGAGCAGTTCTTC.

A single count supports this clone. V and J are TRBV5-1 and TRBJ2-7, with 8 bases lining up with TRBD1. V lost 4 bases to trimming and J lost 3 bases; unmatched junction nucleotides: 9. The CDR3 extends over 15 amino acids. CDR1 SGHRS and CDR2 YFSETQ come from the germline V gene. The CDR3 here is CASSPGQVRLYEQYF. CDR3 coding DNA: TGCGCCAGCAGCCCGGGACAGGTCCGGCTCTACGAGCAGTACTTC.

CDR3 amino acids: CASSCRGGVLPYEQYF. CDR3 bases: TGTGCCAGCAGTTGCCGAGGGGGCGTTCTCCCCTACGAGCAGTACTTC. The chain carries TRBV27 and TRBJ2-7; 7 bases match TRBD1. This CDR3 is built from 16 residues. V was pared by 4 bases and J by 2 bases, with 11 bases of the junction left unmatched. Germline values: CDR1 MNHEY, CDR2 SMNVEV (reference sequence).

V and J are TRBV25-1 and TRBJ2-2; perhaps TRBD2 as D (7 bases). The V and J ends lost 10 bases and 4 bases respectively, with 16 bases between them. The CDR3 sequence is 14 residues long. Per the germline V gene, CDR1 is MGHDK and CDR2 is SYGVNS. The CDR3 DNA follows: TGTGCCACTCGGGGGGCCTCGATCACCGGGGAGCTGTTTTTT. Encoded protein: CATRGASITGELFF.

The chain links TRBV19 to TRBJ1-1, with TRBD1 identical over 10 bases. Germline trimming cut 5 bases from V and 1 base from J; bases unmatched to any gene: 10. The CDR3 runs 17 residues. Germline CDR1 is LNHDA and CDR2 is SQIVND (reference sequence). The CDR3 coding sequence is TGTGCCAGTAGTGGGGCCACCCGACAGGGGGCGAACACTGAAGCTTTCTTT. It specifies CASSGATRQGANTEAFF. Filled out from reference TRBV19 and TRBJ1-1, the complete variable domain reads DGGITQSPKYLFRKEGQNVTLSCEQNLNHDAMYWYRQDPGQGLRLIYYSQIVNDFQKGDIAEGYSVSREKKESFPLTVTSAQKNPTAFYLCASSGATRQGANTEAFFGQGTRLTVV.

The chain recombines TRBV4-2 with TRBJ2-5, with D hard to call. This CDR3 spans 15 amino acids. CDR1 is LGHNA, CDR2 YNFKEQ, per germline. Trimming left V 0 bases short and J 1 base short, with 9 bases between. DNA of the CDR3: TGTGCCAGCAGCCAAGATCGGCAGGCCCAAGAGACCCAGTACTTC. Translated, it gives CASSQDRQAQETQYF.

In this sample, this clone turned up once. The J gene is TRBJ1-5, the V gene TRBV2; 7 positions agree with TRBD1. V lost 6 bases, J lost 9 bases, and 11 bases stayed unmatched. Per germline, CDR1 SNHLY and CDR2 FYNNEI. This CDR3 comprises 14 residues. CDR3 nucleotides: TGTGCCAGCAGCGAGACAGGGATGACCTCGCCCCAGCATTTT. Translation gives CASSETGMTSPQHF.

V usage is TRBV10-1 and J usage is TRBJ2-7; 8 bases align to TRBD2. V dropped 2 bases and J dropped 2; count of bases not matched to a gene: 8. CDR3 length equals 16 residues. Germline CDR1 reads WNHNN; CDR2 reads SYGVQD (reference sequence). The CDR3 loop is CASSERGGPQAYEQYF. The CDR3, as DNA: TGCGCCAGCAGTGAGCGGGGGGGCCCTCAGGCCTACGAGCAGTACTTC.

The chain is built from TRBV1 and TRBJ2-1; the table's D gene call, TRBD2, was not cross checked with the DNA. TRBV1 is tagged as a pseudogene. The CDR3 extends over 16 amino acids. As DNA, the CDR3 is TGCACCAGCAGCCAAGGGGCCAGCGGGATAGTCAATGAGCAGTTCTTC. Translating gives CTSSQGASGIVNEQFF.

This chain links TRBV27 with TRBJ1-2; D remains unclear. This CDR3 comprises 13 residues. Germline CDR1 is MNHEY and CDR2 is SMNVEV (reference sequence). Trimming pared 4 bases from V and 8 bases from J, leaving 14 bases between. The DNA of the CDR3 is TGTGCCAGCAGTTCCCTTGAGGGTGTGGGCTACACCTTC. Amino acid sequence: CASSSLEGVGYTF.

The rearrangement uses TRBV25-1 and TRBJ2-5; 9 bases fit TRBD1. Germline CDR1 reads MGHDK; CDR2 reads SYGVNS. The CDR3 contains 15 residues. J was trimmed by 4 bases and V by 6 bases; bases with no gene match: 9. CDR3 DNA: TGTGCCAGCAGCACCGGGACAGGGCAGGGAGAGACCCAGTACTTC. It is translated as CASSTGTGQGETQYF.

This clone was seen a few times. This chain links TRBV19 with TRBJ2-2; the D gene is possibly TRBD1 (6 bases). The germline V gene has CDR1 LNHDA and CDR2 SQIVND (reference sequence). The ends were cut back, 6 bases at V and 5 bases at J, with 16 bases in the middle. The CDR3 covers 15 residues. The CDR3 bases are TGTGCCAGTAGCCCTCGTGACAGGCCTACCGGGGAGCTGTTTTTT. This sequence encodes CASSPRDRPTGELFF. The whole variable domain, remainder taken from reference TRBV19 and TRBJ2-2, is DGGITQSPKYLFRKEGQNVTLSCEQNLNHDAMYWYRQDPGQGLRLIYYSQIVNDFQKGDIAEGYSVSREKKESFPLTVTSAQKNPTAFYLCASSPRDRPTGELFFGEGSRLTVL.

The chain joins TRBV5-1 to TRBJ1-2; weak D call: TRBD1 (6 bases). Germline V gene data show CDR1 as SGHRS and CDR2 as YFSETQ. Trimming stripped 4 bases from V and 0 bases from J, with 19 bases between. CDR3 length: 17 amino acids. CDR3 bases: TGCGCCAGCAGCCACCCCCGTGACAGGACCTCTAACTATGGCTACACCTTC. Its protein product is CASSHPRDRTSNYGYTF.

The chain employs TRBV27 and TRBJ2-7, with 9 bases that match TRBD2. The CDR3 sequence is 14 residues long. In germline, CDR1 is MNHEY, CDR2 SMNVEV (reference sequence). Trimming at V came to 7 bases and at J to 5 bases, leaving 9 bases not matched to a gene. The CDR3 reads CASMPSGNKHEQYF. The CDR3 nucleotides are TGTGCCAGCATGCCTAGCGGGAATAAGCACGAGCAGTACTTC.